The next 27 T cell receptor beta chains were all read from a single sample in a study of PD-1 blockade in classical Hodgkin lymphoma. The method was immunoSEQ multiplex PCR; TCRdb's version includes in-frame clones alone and lacks a portion of them. This table holds about 39,000 clones, about three quarters found once. Time point in this sample: cycle 4 day 1 (C4D1), after 6 weeks of nivolumab. After autologous stem cell transplantation all patients relapsed, and prior brentuximab vedotin exposure differed between cohorts. This specimen consisted of peripheral blood mononuclear cells (PBMCs), obtained before the fourth cycle of nivolumab. The receptors derive from a human donor with classical Hodgkin lymphoma.

In this sample, this clone turned up a few times. The chain links TRBV27 to TRBJ2-1; 15 bases line up with TRBD2. V lost 4 bases, J lost 0 bases, and 10 bases stayed unmatched. This CDR3 region has 20 residues. Germline CDR1 reads MNHEY; CDR2 reads SMNVEV (reference sequence). The CDR3 sequence: CASSSIGTSGGRSSYNEQFF. In DNA, the CDR3 is TGTGCCAGCAGTTCCATCGGGACTAGCGGGGGGAGGAGCTCCTACAATGAGCAGTTCTTC.

This rearrangement joins TRBV7-2 to TRBJ2-7; 14 positions match TRBD2. V lost 6 bases and J lost 6; bases outside the gene matches: 7. CDR3 length: 15 residues. Germline CDR1 is SGHTA and CDR2 is FQGNSA. The CDR3 sequence is CASSSRLAGGFEQYF. In DNA form, the CDR3 reads TGTGCCAGCAGTTCTCGACTAGCGGGGGGGTTCGAGCAGTACTTC.

The chain couples TRBV9 to TRBJ2-5; 7 nucleotides agree with TRBD1. The length of the CDR3 is 13 residues. V was clipped by 4 bases and J by 5 bases; unmatched bases: 5. Germline V CDR1 and CDR2: SGDLS, YYNGEE. In DNA form, the CDR3 reads TGTGCCAGCAGCATAACAGGGGAGGAGACCCAGTACTTC. Protein: CASSITGEETQYF. Looking up the rest from reference TRBV9 and TRBJ2-5 gives the full variable domain: DSGVTQTPKHLITATGQRVTLRCSPRSGDLSVYWYQQSLDQGLQFLIQYYNGEERAKGNILERFSAQQFPDLHSELNLSSLELGDSALYFCASSITGEETQYFGPGTRLLVL.

The chain links TRBV28 to TRBJ2-7; 11 bases fit TRBD1. The CDR3 contains 14 residues. Trimming cost V 7 bases and J 3 bases; bases outside gene matches: 5. Germline V CDR1 and CDR2: MDHEN, SYDVKM. CDR3 in DNA: TGTGCCAGCACTTCCGGGACAGGGGGCTACGAGCAGTACTTC. Its translation: CASTSGTGGYEQYF.

Only a few counts were recorded for this clone. V and J are TRBV30 and TRBJ1-1, with TRBD1 as a possible D gene (5 bases). With 3 bases removed from V and 1 base from J, the gap between germline ends came to 12 bases. The CDR3 totals 14 residues. Germline values: CDR1 GTSNPN, CDR2 SVGIG (reference sequence). The CDR3 sequence: CAWREKGKNTEAFF. The CDR3 DNA is TGTGCCTGGAGGGAAAAGGGGAAGAACACTGAAGCTTTCTTT.

V is TRBV7-8 and J is TRBJ1-3; D might be TRBD1 (5 bases). This CDR3 has 14 amino acids. The germline CDR1 and CDR2 sequences are SGHVS and FQNEAQ. Trimming pared 5 bases from V and 4 bases from J, leaving 12 bases between. The CDR3 loop reads CASSLSGSGNTIYF. The CDR3 coding sequence is TGTGCCAGCAGCCTCTCAGGGTCCGGAAACACCATATATTTT. Drawing the rest from reference TRBV7-8 and TRBJ1-3, the complete variable domain is GAGVSQSPRYKVAKRGQDVALRCDPISGHVSLFWYQQALGQGPEFLTYFQNEAQLDKSGLPSDRFFAERPEGSVSTLKIQRTQQEDSAVYLCASSLSGSGNTIYFGEGSWLTVV.

The J gene is TRBJ1-1, the V gene TRBV27; no reliable D call. This CDR3 region has 15 residues. With 3 bases removed from V and 3 bases from J, the gap between germline ends came to 14 bases. The V gene's germline CDR1 is MNHEY and CDR2 SMNVEV (reference sequence). The DNA for the CDR3 is TGTGCCAGCAGTTTGCGGTGGCTTGGGGACACTGAAGCTTTCTTT. Amino acid sequence: CASSLRWLGDTEAFF.

The rearrangement uses TRBV7-3 and TRBJ2-1, with D possibly TRBD1 on 6 matching bases. Between the trimmed V and J ends, which lost 5 bases and 10 bases, there was a span of 18 bases. Germline V CDR1 and CDR2: SGHTA, FQGTGA. This CDR3 is built from 14 residues. The CDR3 DNA reads as TGTGCCAGCAGCCCACAGGGTATTCCGGGCGAGCAGTTCTTC. Its protein is CASSPQGIPGEQFF.

This chain connects TRBV7-2 to TRBJ2-1; TRBD2 matches 9 bases. This CDR3 spans 16 amino acids. CDR1 is SGHTA and CDR2 is FQGNSA in the germline V gene. Unmatched junction bases numbered 2, after V lost 0 bases and J lost 2 bases. The CDR3 nucleotides are TGTGCCAGCAGCTTAGCGGCTAGCGGGACCTACAATGAGCAGTTCTTC. Protein sequence: CASSLAASGTYNEQFF.

The chain links TRBV18 to TRBJ1-6, with no clear D. CDR3 length: 14 residues. V was cut by 3 bases and J by 6 bases, with 9 bases left in between. CDR1 and CDR2 from the germline V gene are KGHSH and LQKENI. The CDR3 spells CASSPPSGNSPLHF. DNA of the CDR3: TGTGCCAGCTCACCGCCTTCGGGTAATTCACCCCTCCACTTT.

The V gene is TRBV6-1, the J gene TRBJ1-1, with D perhaps matching TRBD1 (5 bases). CDR1 is MNHNS and CDR2 is SASEGT in the germline V gene. V shed 1 base and J shed 5 bases, with 14 bases lying between them. This CDR3 is 15 amino acids long. For the CDR3, the DNA is TGTGCCAGCAGTGAAGGGGTCATATGGGGGACTGAAGCTTTCTTT. Translation gives CASSEGVIWGTEAFF.

The sample holds many counts of this clone. At the DNA level, this CDR3 is encoded by other sequences in the same sample as well. The V call is TRBV28, the J call TRBJ1-1; no clear D gene. CDR3 length equals 13 residues. The germline V and J ends were trimmed by 2 bases and 1 base, with 5 bases remaining between them. Germline V gene data show CDR1 as MDHEN and CDR2 as SYDVKM. The CDR3: CASSLRQNTEAFF. For the CDR3, the DNA is TGTGCCAGCAGTTTACGACAGAACACTGAAGCTTTCTTT. Supplemented by reference TRBV28 and TRBJ1-1, the full variable domain reads DVKVTQSSRYLVKRTGEKVFLECVQDMDHENMFWYRQDPGLGLRLIYFSYDVKMKEKGDIPEGYSVSREKKERFSLILESASTNQTSMYLCASSLRQNTEAFFGQGTRLTVV.

DNA of the CDR3: TGCAGCGTGGGGGACAGGGAAGATACGCAGTATTTT. Residues: CSVGDREDTQYF. The chain combines TRBV29-1 with TRBJ2-3, with TRBD1 matching over 9 bases. V trimming: 6 bases; J trimming: 5 bases; junction bases outside the gene matches: 3. The CDR3 length is 12 residues. CDR1 and CDR2 (germline): SQVTM, ANQGSEA.

The chain is built from TRBV4-2 and TRBJ1-2; no clear D gene. The CDR3 runs 14 residues. Germline V gene lookup returns CDR1 LGHNA and CDR2 YNFKEQ. Trimming shortened V by 0 bases and J by 8 bases, and 13 bases separated the two germline ends. The CDR3 protein is CASSQDQASKGYTF. The DNA for the CDR3 is TGTGCCAGCAGCCAAGATCAGGCGAGCAAGGGCTACACCTTC.

This chain uses TRBV7-2 with TRBJ2-1; D is ambiguous. This CDR3 is 13 amino acids long. Germline V gives CDR1 SGHTA, CDR2 FQGNSA. Trimming shortened V by 7 bases and J by 9 bases, and 16 bases separated the two germline ends. Here the CDR3 reads CASTDLEVGEQFF. The CDR3 bases are TGTGCCAGCACCGACTTGGAAGTTGGTGAGCAGTTCTTC. The entire variable domain, with the rest obtained from reference TRBV7-2 and TRBJ2-1, is as follows: GAGVSQSPSNKVTEKGKDVELRCDPISGHTALYWYRQSLGQGLEFLIYFQGNSAPDKSGLPSDRFSAERTGGSVSTLTIQRTQQEDSAVYLCASTDLEVGEQFFGPGTRLTVL.

The J gene is TRBJ2-3, the V gene TRBV7-9, with 9 bases that match TRBD2. Trimming at V came to 5 bases and at J to 2 bases, leaving 5 bases not matched to a gene. This CDR3 comprises 15 residues. Germline assignment: CDR1 SEHNR and CDR2 FQNEAQ (reference sequence). The CDR3 sequence is CASSPSGGTTDTQYF. Written as DNA, the CDR3 is TGTGCCAGCAGCCCGAGCGGGGGGACCACAGATACGCAGTATTTT.

Note on this clone: This sample includes further DNA sequences coding for the same CDR3. J is TRBJ2-7 and V is TRBV4-3; TRBD2 matches 8 bases. CDR3 length: 16 residues. With V trimmed by 0 bases and J by 2 bases, 6 bases remained unmatched. The germline CDR1 and CDR2 sequences are LGHNA and YSLEER. The CDR3 here is CASSQDSRGGTYEQYF. The CDR3 region has the DNA TGCGCCAGCAGCCAAGATTCCCGGGGGGGAACCTACGAGCAGTACTTC.

The V and J genes are TRBV7-9 and TRBJ2-5; D may be TRBD1 (6 bases). Germline V gene lookup returns CDR1 SEHNR and CDR2 FQNEAQ (reference sequence). This CDR3 contains 18 residues. With 3 bases removed from V and 13 bases from J, the gap between germline ends came to 33 bases. In DNA, the CDR3 is TGTGCCAGCAGCTTGATAGGCTCGGAGGTCTGGGACACGGAAAGGGGGTACTTC. It yields the protein CASSLIGSEVWDTERGYF. The full variable domain, in which reference TRBV7-9 and TRBJ2-5 provide the parts outside the CDR3, is DTGVSQNPRHKITKRGQNVTFRCDPISEHNRLYWYRQTLGQGPEFLTYFQNEAQLEKSRLLSDRFSAERPKGSFSTLEIQRTEQGDSAMYLCASSLIGSEVWDTERGYFGPGTRLLVL.

In this sample, this clone turned up once. The chain has TRBV6-1 and TRBJ1-2; D not certain. The germline V and J ends were trimmed by 4 bases and 9 bases, with 9 bases remaining between them. Germline V gene lookup returns CDR1 MNHNS and CDR2 SASEGT. CDR3 size: 11 residues. The CDR3 spells CASSVYRSYTF. The CDR3 region has the DNA TGTGCCAGCAGTGTTTACCGAAGCTACACCTTC.

This clone was counted a few times. The chain's CDR3 is CASSVTREAQNIQYF. CDR3 DNA sequence: TGTGCCAGTAGTGTGACTAGAGAGGCCCAAAACATTCAGTACTTC. The V and J genes are TRBV19 and TRBJ2-4, with D perhaps TRBD2 (6 bases). In germline, CDR1 is LNHDA, CDR2 SQIVND (reference sequence). The CDR3 extends over 15 amino acids. The V end was cut by 5 bases, the J end by 5 bases, with 16 bases between.

The chain links TRBV30 to TRBJ1-1; maybe TRBD1 (6 bases). The CDR3 length is 15 residues. Germline V gene lookup returns CDR1 GTSNPN and CDR2 SVGIG (reference sequence). V lost 3 bases, J lost 6 bases, and 20 bases lay in between. The CDR3 sequence: CAWSRGRGAGAEAFF. The CDR3, as DNA: TGTGCCTGGAGCAGGGGAAGGGGGGCGGGGGCTGAAGCTTTCTTT. Filled out from reference TRBV30 and TRBJ1-1, the complete variable domain reads SQTIHQWPATLVQPVGSPLSLECTVEGTSNPNLYWYRQAAGRGLQLLFYSVGIGQISSEVPQNLSASRPQDRQFILSSKKLLLSDSGFYLCAWSRGRGAGAEAFFGQGTRLTVV.

This chain uses TRBV7-9 with TRBJ1-1, with D tentatively TRBD1 (6 bases). This CDR3 region has 15 residues. From germline, CDR1 is SEHNR and CDR2 FQNEAQ (reference sequence). The germline V and J ends were trimmed by 2 bases and 0 bases, with 10 bases remaining between them. CDR3 in DNA: TGTGCCAGCAGCTTACGGGGGCCCATGAACACTGAAGCTTTCTTT. Its translation is CASSLRGPMNTEAFF.

The chain uses TRBV5-6 and TRBJ2-7; no clear D gene. The V and J ends lost 1 base and 0 bases respectively, with 5 bases between them. Germline V lookup: CDR1 SGHDT, CDR2 YYEEEE. The CDR3 has 13 amino acids. This CDR3 is CASSLWSSYEQYF. CDR3 bases: TGTGCCAGCAGCTTGTGGAGCTCCTACGAGCAGTACTTC.

The rearrangement uses TRBV9 and TRBJ2-1, with TRBD2 as a possible D gene (6 bases). V was shortened by 3 bases and J by 2 bases, with 12 bases between the two germline ends. The CDR3 spans 15 residues. Germline V CDR1 and CDR2: SGDLS, YYNGEE. For the CDR3, the DNA is TGTGCCAGCAGCGGGCGACTAGGGCCCTACAATGAGCAGTTCTTC. Protein product: CASSGRLGPYNEQFF.

This clone was picked up one time. The chain links TRBV2 to TRBJ2-4; weak D call: TRBD2 (6 bases). Trimming removed 6 bases from V and 2 bases from J, with 8 bases in between. CDR1 is SNHLY, CDR2 FYNNEI, per germline. The CDR3 contains 13 residues. In DNA form, the CDR3 reads TGTGCCAGCAGCGGACTACCCAAAAACATTCAGTACTTC. Its translation is CASSGLPKNIQYF.

The chain joins TRBV4-3 to TRBJ2-3; TRBD2 agrees at 14 bases. CDR1 and CDR2 from the germline V gene are LGHNA and YSLEER. V dropped 3 bases and J dropped 7; count of bases not matched to a gene: 3. The CDR3 is 15 residues long. CDR3 region: CASSQTSGGANTQYF. DNA of the CDR3: TGCGCCAGCAGCCAGACTAGCGGGGGGGCAAATACGCAGTATTTT.

Only one count was recorded for this clone. The chain is built from TRBV30 and TRBJ2-3, with 8 bases that match TRBD2. The CDR3 is 12 residues long. Germline CDR1 and CDR2: GTSNPN and SVGIG (reference sequence). V lost 5 bases, J lost 4 bases, and 2 bases stayed unmatched. CDR3 sequence: CAWSGLADTQYF. As DNA, the CDR3 is TGTGCCTGGTCGGGACTAGCAGATACGCAGTATTTT.